This TCR beta chain was recovered during a study of T-cell memory formation after mild COVID-19. Germline loops: CDR1 DFQATT, CDR2 SNEGSKA (reference sequence). The CDR3 has 11 residues. V lost 5 bases to trimming and J lost 5 bases, with 9 bases between them. TCRdb reprocessed the 5' RACE reads via MiXCR and lists one record per CDR3 protein. This sample yields about 250,000 distinct CDR3 sequences, of which approximately 19% are seen a single time; roughly 24% belongs to the top ten. This clonotype originated in a man between 18 and 29 years old who had mild COVID-19 (a few samples of this study predate the infection). Cell type and time point are not known. The chain employs TRBV20-1 and TRBJ1-2; D is undetermined. Sequenced: PBMCs or a T cell subset sorted from them (not recorded which). The CDR3 protein is CSAARAYGYTF. In DNA form, the CDR3 reads TGCAGTGCTGCACGGGCTTATGGCTACACCTTC.